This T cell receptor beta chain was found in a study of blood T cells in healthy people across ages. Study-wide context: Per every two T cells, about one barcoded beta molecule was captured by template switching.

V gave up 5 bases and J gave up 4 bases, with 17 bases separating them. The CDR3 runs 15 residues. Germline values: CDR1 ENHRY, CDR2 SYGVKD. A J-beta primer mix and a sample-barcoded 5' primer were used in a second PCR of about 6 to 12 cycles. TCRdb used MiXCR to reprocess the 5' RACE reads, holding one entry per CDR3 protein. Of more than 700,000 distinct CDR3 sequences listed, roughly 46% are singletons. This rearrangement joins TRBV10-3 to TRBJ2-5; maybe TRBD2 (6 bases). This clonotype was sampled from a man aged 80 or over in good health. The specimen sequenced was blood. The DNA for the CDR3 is TGTGCCATCAGTCCCCGGGACTCAGGTGGAGAGACCCAGTACTTC. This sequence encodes CAISPRDSGGETQYF.